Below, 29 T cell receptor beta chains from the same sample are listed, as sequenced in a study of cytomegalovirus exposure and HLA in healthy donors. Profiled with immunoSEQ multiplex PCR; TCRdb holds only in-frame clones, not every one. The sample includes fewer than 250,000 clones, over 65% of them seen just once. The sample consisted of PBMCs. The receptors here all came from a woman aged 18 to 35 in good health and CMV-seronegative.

CDR3 DNA: TGTGCCAGCAGGGGGACAGGGTCCAATGAGCAGTTCTTC. Translated, it gives CASRGTGSNEQFF. The chain carries TRBV6-5 and TRBJ2-1; TRBD1 matches at 9 bases. V was pared by 6 bases and J by 6 bases, with 3 bases of the junction left unmatched. Germline values: CDR1 MNHEY, CDR2 SVGAGI. CDR3 size: 13 residues.

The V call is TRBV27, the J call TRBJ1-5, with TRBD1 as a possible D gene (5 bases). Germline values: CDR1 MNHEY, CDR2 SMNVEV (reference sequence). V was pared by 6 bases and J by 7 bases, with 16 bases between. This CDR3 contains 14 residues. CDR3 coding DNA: TGTGCCAGCAGGCCCGTTTGGGGGTGGCAGCCCCAGCATTTT. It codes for CASRPVWGWQPQHF.

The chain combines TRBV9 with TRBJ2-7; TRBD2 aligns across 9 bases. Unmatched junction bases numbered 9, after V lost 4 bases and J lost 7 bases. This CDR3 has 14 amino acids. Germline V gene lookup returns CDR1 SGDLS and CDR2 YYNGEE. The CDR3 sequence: CASSPRLAGYEQYF. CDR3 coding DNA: TGTGCCAGCAGCCCCCGCCTAGCGGGGTATGAGCAGTACTTC.

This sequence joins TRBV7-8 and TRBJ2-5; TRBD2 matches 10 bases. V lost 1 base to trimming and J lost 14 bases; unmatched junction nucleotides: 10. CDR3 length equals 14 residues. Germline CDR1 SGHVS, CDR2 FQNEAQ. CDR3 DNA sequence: TGTGCCAGCAGCTTAGAAGCTAGCGGGGGACCGCGATACTTC. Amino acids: CASSLEASGGPRYF.

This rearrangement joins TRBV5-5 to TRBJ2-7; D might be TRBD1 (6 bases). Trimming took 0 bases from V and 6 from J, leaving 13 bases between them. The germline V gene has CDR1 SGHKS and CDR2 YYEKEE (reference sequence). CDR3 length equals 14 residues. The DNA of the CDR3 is TGTGCCAGCAGCTTGGTCCAGGGGAAGGGCGAGCAGTACTTC. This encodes CASSLVQGKGEQYF.

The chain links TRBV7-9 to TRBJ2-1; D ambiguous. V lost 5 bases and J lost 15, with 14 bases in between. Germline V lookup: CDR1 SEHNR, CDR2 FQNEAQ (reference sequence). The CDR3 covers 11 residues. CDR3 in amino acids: CASSPLSPPFF. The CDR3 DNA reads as TGTGCCAGCAGCCCATTAAGTCCGCCGTTCTTC. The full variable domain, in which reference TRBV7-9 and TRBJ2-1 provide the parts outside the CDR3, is DTGVSQNPRHKITKRGQNVTFRCDPISEHNRLYWYRQTLGQGPEFLTYFQNEAQLEKSRLLSDRFSAERPKGSFSTLEIQRTEQGDSAMYLCASSPLSPPFFGPGTRLTVL.

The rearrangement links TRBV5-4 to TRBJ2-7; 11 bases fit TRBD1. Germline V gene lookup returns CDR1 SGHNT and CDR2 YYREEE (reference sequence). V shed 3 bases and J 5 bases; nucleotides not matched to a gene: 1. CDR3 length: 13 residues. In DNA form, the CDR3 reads TGTGCCAGCAGCTGGGGACAGGGGGACGAGCAGTACTTC. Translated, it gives CASSWGQGDEQYF.

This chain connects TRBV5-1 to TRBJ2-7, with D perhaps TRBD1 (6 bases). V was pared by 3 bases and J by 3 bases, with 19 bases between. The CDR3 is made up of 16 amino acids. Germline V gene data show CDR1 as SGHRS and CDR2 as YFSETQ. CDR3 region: CASSYTTGLDLYEQYF. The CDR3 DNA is TGCGCCAGCAGCTACACTACAGGGTTGGATCTCTACGAGCAGTACTTC.

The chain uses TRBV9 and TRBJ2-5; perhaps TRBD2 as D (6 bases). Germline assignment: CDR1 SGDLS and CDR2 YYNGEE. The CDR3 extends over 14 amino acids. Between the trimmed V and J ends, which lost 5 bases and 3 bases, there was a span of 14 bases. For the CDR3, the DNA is TGTGCCAGCAGTTCCGCTAGCGCAAAAGAGACCCAGTACTTC. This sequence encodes CASSSASAKETQYF.

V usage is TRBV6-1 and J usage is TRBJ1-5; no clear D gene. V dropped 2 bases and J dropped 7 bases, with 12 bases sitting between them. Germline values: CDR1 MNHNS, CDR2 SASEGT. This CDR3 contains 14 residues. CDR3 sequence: CASSELAGPQPQHF. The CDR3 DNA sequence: TGTGCCAGCAGTGAATTGGCAGGTCCCCAGCCCCAGCATTTT.

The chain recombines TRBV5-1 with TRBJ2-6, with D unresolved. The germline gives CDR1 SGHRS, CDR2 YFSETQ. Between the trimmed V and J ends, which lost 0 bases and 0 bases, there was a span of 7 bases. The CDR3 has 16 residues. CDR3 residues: CASSLEGNSGANVLTF. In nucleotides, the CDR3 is TGCGCCAGCAGCTTGGAAGGGAACTCTGGGGCCAACGTCCTGACTTTC. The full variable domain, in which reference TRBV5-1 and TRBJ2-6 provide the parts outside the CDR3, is KAGVTQTPRYLIKTRGQQVTLSCSPISGHRSVSWYQQTPGQGLQFLFEYFSETQRNKGNFPGRFSGRQFSNSRSEMNVSTLELGDSALYLCASSLEGNSGANVLTFGAGSRLTVL.

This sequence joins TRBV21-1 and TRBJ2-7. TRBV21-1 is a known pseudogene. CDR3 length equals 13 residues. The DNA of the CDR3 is TGTGCCAGCAGCAAAAGGGAACCCCGTTGTGAGTACTTC. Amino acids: CASSKREPRCEYF.

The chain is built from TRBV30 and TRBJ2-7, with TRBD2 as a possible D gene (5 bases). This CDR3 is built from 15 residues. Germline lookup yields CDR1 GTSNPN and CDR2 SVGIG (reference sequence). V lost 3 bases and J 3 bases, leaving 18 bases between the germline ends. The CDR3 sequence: CAWSTGLAGLYEQYF. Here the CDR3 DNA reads TGTGCCTGGAGCACGGGCTTAGCTGGACTCTACGAGCAGTACTTC.

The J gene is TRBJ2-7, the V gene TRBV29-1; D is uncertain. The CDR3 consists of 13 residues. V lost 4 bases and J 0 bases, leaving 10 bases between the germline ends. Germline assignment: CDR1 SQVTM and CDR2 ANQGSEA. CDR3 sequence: CSVGFHSSYEQYF. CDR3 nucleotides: TGCAGCGTTGGCTTTCACAGCTCCTACGAGCAGTACTTC.

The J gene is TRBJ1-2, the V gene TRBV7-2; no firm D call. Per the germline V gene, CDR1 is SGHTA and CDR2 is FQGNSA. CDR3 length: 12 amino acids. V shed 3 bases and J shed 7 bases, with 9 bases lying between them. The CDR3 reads CASSFGQAGYTF. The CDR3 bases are TGTGCCAGCAGCTTCGGCCAGGCTGGCTACACCTTC. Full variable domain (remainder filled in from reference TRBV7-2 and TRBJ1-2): GAGVSQSPSNKVTEKGKDVELRCDPISGHTALYWYRQSLGQGLEFLIYFQGNSAPDKSGLPSDRFSAERTGGSVSTLTIQRTQQEDSAVYLCASSFGQAGYTFGSGTRLTVV.

The CDR3 is CASSWGQGGNTEAFF. The CDR3 bases are TGTGCCAGCAGTTGGGGACAGGGTGGGAACACTGAAGCTTTCTTT. The rearrangement uses TRBV6-6 and TRBJ1-1; 9 bases map to TRBD1. This CDR3 has 15 amino acids. Trimming removed 4 bases from V and 1 base from J; junction bases left unmatched: 4. Germline CDR1 is MNHNY and CDR2 is SVGAGI (reference sequence).

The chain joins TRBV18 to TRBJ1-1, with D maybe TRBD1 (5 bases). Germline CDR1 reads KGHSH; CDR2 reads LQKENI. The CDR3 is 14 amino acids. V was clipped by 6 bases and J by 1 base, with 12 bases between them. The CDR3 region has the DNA TGTGCCAGCTCCGAGACAGTTCGGAACACTGAAGCTTTCTTT. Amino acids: CASSETVRNTEAFF.

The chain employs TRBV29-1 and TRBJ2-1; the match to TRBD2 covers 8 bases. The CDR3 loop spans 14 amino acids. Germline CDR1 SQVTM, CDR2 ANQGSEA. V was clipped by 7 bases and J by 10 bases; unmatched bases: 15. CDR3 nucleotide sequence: TGCAGCGCTGAGGGGACTAGTCAGTGGATCGAGCAGTTCTTC. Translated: CSAEGTSQWIEQFF.

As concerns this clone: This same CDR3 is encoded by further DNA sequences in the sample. The CDR3 DNA follows: TGTGCCAGCAGCGCTGCGACAGGGACCTATGGCTACACCTTC. Amino acids: CASSAATGTYGYTF. The chain carries TRBV9 and TRBJ1-2; 7 bases agree with TRBD1. Per the germline V gene, CDR1 is SGDLS and CDR2 is YYNGEE. CDR3 length equals 14 residues. With 3 bases clipped from V and 4 bases from J, the junction kept 6 bases outside the gene matches.

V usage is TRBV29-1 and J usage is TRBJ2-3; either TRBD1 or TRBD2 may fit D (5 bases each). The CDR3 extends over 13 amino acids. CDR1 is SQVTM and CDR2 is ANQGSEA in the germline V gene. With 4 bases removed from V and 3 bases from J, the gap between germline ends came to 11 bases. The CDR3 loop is CSVGRGATDTQYF. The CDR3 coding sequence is TGCAGCGTTGGTAGGGGAGCTACAGATACGCAGTATTTT.

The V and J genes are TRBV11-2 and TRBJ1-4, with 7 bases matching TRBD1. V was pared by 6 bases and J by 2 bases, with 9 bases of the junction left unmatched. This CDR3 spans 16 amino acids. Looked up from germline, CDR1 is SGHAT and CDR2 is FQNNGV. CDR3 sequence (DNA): TGTGCCAGCAGATCGGGGAGGGGGCGCACTAATGAAAAACTGTTTTTT. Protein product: CASRSGRGRTNEKLFF.

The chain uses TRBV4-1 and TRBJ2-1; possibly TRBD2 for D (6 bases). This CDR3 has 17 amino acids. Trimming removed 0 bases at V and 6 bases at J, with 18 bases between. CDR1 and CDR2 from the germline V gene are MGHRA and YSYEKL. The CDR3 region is CASSQDGGGRPRNEQFF. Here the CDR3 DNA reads TGCGCCAGCAGCCAAGATGGTGGGGGGAGGCCCCGCAATGAGCAGTTCTTC.

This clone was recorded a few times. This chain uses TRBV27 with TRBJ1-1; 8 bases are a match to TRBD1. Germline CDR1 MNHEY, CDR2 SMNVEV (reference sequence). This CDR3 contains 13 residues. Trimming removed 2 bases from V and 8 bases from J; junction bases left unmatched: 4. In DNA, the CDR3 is TGTGCCAGCAGTTTAGGACAGGGCTTAGAAGCTTTCTTT. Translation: CASSLGQGLEAFF.

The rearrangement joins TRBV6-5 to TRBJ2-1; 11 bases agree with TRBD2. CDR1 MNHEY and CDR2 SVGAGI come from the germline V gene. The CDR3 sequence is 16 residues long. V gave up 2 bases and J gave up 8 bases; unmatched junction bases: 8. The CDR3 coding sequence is TGTGCCAGCAGTTACCGTAGCGGGAGGGCCGGTGATGAGCAGTTCTTC. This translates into CASSYRSGRAGDEQFF.

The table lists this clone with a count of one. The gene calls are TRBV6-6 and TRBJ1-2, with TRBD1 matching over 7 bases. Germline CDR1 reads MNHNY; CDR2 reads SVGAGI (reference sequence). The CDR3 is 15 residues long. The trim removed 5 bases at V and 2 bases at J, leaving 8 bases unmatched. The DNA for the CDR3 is TGTGCCAGCAGTCACCAGTCGACAGGGAACTATGGCTACACCTTC. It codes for CASSHQSTGNYGYTF.

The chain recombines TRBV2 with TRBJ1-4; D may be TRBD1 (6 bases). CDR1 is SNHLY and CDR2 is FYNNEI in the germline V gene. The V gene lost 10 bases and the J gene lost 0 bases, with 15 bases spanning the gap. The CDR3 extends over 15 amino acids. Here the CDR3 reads CAITRDTSTNEKLFF. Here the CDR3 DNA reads TGTGCCATCACCCGGGACACCTCAACTAATGAAAAACTGTTTTTT.

Here the CDR3 reads CASSTGLAGNGQYF. Here the CDR3 DNA reads TGTGCCAGCAGCACCGGGCTAGCGGGAAATGGGCAGTACTTC. The chain carries TRBV7-8 and TRBJ2-7, with TRBD2 matching over 9 bases. This CDR3 has 14 residues. Looked up from germline, CDR1 is SGHVS and CDR2 is FQNEAQ. The J segment lost 9 bases and the V segment lost 5 bases, leaving 11 bases of the junction unmatched.

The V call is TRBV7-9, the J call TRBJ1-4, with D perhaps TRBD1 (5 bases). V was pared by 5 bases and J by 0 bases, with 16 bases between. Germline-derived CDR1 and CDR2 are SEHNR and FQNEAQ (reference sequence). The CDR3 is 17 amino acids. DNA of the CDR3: TGTGCCAGCAGCCTTCGAGCCGGGACGGCAACTAATGAAAAACTGTTTTTT. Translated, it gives CASSLRAGTATNEKLFF.

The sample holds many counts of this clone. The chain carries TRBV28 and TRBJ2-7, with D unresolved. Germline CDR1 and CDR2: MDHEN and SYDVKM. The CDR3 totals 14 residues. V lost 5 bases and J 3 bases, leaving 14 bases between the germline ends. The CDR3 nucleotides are TGTGCCAGCAGTGAAGAAGGCTGGGTCTACGAGCAGTACTTC. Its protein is CASSEEGWVYEQYF.